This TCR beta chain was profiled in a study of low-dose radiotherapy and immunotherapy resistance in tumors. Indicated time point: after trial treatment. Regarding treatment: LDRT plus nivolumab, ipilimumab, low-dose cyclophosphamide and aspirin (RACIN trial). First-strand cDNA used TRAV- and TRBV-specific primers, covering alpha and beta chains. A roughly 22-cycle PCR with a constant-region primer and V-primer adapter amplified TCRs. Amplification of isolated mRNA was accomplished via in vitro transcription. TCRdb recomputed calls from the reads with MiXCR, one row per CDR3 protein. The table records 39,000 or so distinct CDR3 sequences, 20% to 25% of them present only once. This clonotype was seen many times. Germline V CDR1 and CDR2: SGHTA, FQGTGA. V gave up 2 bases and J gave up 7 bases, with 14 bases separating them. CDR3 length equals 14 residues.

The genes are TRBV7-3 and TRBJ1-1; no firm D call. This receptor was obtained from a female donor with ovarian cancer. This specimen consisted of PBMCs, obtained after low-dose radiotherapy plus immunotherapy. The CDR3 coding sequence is TGTGCCAGCAGCTTAGCGTTAGGGTCCGATGAAGCTTTCTTT. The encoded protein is CASSLALGSDEAFF.